This T cell receptor (beta chain) was obtained from a study of technical replicates of blood from several donors. Produced via immunoSEQ multiplex PCR; TCRdb's table is partial and in-frame only. Found here are roughly 81,000 clones, roughly 97% of them singletons; the top ten hold approximately 0.2%. Germline loops: CDR1 LNHDA, CDR2 SQIVND (reference sequence). V was cut by 5 bases and J by 4 bases, with 9 bases left in between. The CDR3 sequence is 13 residues long. The rearrangement uses TRBV19 and TRBJ1-3, with D possibly being TRBD1 (5 bases). The receptor comes from a human donor in good health. Sequencing was done on a sample of T cells isolated from PBMCs. As DNA, the CDR3 is TGTGCCAGTAGTCGGCGGGGGGGAAACACCATATATTTT. Its protein product is CASSRRGGNTIYF.